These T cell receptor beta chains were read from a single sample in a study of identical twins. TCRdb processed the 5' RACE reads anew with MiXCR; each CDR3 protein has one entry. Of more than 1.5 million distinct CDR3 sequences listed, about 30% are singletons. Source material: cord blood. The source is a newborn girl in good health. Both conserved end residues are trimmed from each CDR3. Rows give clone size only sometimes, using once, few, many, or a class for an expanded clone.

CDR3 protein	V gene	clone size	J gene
ASSASVGELF	TRBV9	.	TRBJ2-2
AWSVHEQY	TRBV30	few	TRBJ2-7
ASSPRLRPFTGRVAPPH	TRBV11-2	.	TRBJ1-6
ASSQTGQGRNYGYT	TRBV3-1	few	TRBJ1-2
SASRQASYEQY	TRBV20-1	few	TRBJ2-7
TSSLGRVGVVAKNIQY	TRBV28	.	TRBJ2-4
ASSQQGNSPPH	TRBV14	once	TRBJ1-6
ASSLGHHSNTGELF	TRBV5-1	few	TRBJ2-2
ASSYRGGELF	TRBV6-5	.	TRBJ2-2
ASSYVRTGNNEQY	TRBV6-6	.	TRBJ2-4
SASSRDRAYNEQF	TRBV20-1	.	TRBJ2-1
ASSLTERGYNEQY	TRBV7-9	few	.
ASSKTGFRSPLH	TRBV11-2	.	TRBJ1-6
ASSEAGATNEKLF	TRBV25-1	few	TRBJ1-4
ASSFPARLDHYGYT	TRBV12-3/TRBV12-4	many	TRBJ1-2
ASSHTGGVGEAF	TRBV3-1	few	TRBJ1-1
ASSFDPSSTDTQY	TRBV7-2	few	TRBJ2-3
DSSRKGQSLRADTQY	TRBV7-2	.	TRBJ2-3
ATSRVLLGGVAKNIQY	TRBV15	many	TRBJ2-4
ASSLGGPPVDTQY	TRBV7-2	few	TRBJ2-3
ASSPQDDYGYT	TRBV18	few	TRBJ1-2
SASAGSGYYGYT	TRBV20-1	.	TRBJ1-2
ASSQGGGPRSYNEQF	TRBV3-1	few	TRBJ2-1
ASRFLAGDSYEQY	TRBV6-6	.	TRBJ2-7
ASSQDIVGRNYGYT	TRBV4-2	.	TRBJ1-2
ASSLHPAYEQY	TRBV7-2	.	TRBJ2-7
ASSRRVARYNEQF	TRBV11-1	.	TRBJ2-1
ASSQAGGRNEQF	TRBV3-1	.	TRBJ2-1